These 8 T cell receptor beta chains came from one sample sequenced in a study of blood T cell repertoires in COVID-19. Measured with immunoSEQ multiplex PCR; TCRdb has only the in-frame clones, and not every one. Of tens of thousands of clones listed, 86% are singletons. The specimen was peripheral blood. The source of these receptors is a woman aged 55-69 years with acute or convalescent COVID-19.

The chain links TRBV30 to TRBJ2-7, with D hard to call. This CDR3 is 12 amino acids long. Deletions cut 1 base from V and 4 bases from J, with 8 bases between. The germline gives CDR1 GTSNPN, CDR2 SVGIG (reference sequence). The CDR3, as DNA: TGTGCCTGGAGTGACAGAAGGTACGAGCAGTACTTC. Amino acid sequence: CAWSDRRYEQYF. Full variable domain (remainder filled in from reference TRBV30 and TRBJ2-7): SQTIHQWPATLVQPVGSPLSLECTVEGTSNPNLYWYRQAAGRGLQLLFYSVGIGQISSEVPQNLSASRPQDRQFILSSKKLLLSDSGFYLCAWSDRRYEQYFGPGTRLTVT.

This clone came up a few times. The gene calls are TRBV27 and TRBJ1-5, with 8 bases lining up with TRBD1. J gave up 7 bases and V 3 bases, and 2 bases lay outside the gene matches. Germline V gene sequence: CDR1 MNHEY, CDR2 SMNVEV (reference sequence). The CDR3 has 13 residues. CDR3 in DNA: TGTGCCAGCAGTTTGGGACAGGCGCAGCCCCAGCATTTT. Translation gives CASSLGQAQPQHF.

V gene TRBV15 combines with J gene TRBJ1-1, with TRBD1 matching 7 bases. CDR3 size: 13 residues. Germline CDR1 is LNHNV and CDR2 is YYDKDF (reference sequence). V was clipped by 5 bases and J by 8 bases; unmatched bases: 8. The CDR3 region is CATSSEGGREAFF. For the CDR3, the DNA is TGTGCCACCAGCTCAGAAGGGGGCAGAGAAGCTTTCTTT.

The chain carries TRBV10-3 and TRBJ1-2, with D possibly TRBD1 on 6 matching bases. This CDR3 spans 15 amino acids. Germline V CDR1 and CDR2: ENHRY, SYGVKD. V was cut by 4 bases and J by 0 bases, with 12 bases left in between. This CDR3 is CAISVDSSANYGYTF. The CDR3 region has the DNA TGTGCCATCAGTGTGGACAGTTCGGCTAACTATGGCTACACCTTC.

V is TRBV7-2 and J is TRBJ2-7; weak D call: TRBD2 (6 bases). CDR3 length: 15 residues. Trimming pared 0 bases from V and 0 bases from J, leaving 9 bases between. Germline V gives CDR1 SGHTA, CDR2 FQGNSA. The CDR3 loop is CASSLALGGSYEQYF. The DNA for the CDR3 is TGTGCCAGCAGCTTAGCGCTGGGAGGCTCCTACGAGCAGTACTTC.

The chain recombines TRBV24-1 with TRBJ2-7, with 7 bases lining up with TRBD1. Looked up from germline, CDR1 is KGHDR and CDR2 is SFDVKD. CDR3 length equals 13 residues. The J segment lost 5 bases and the V segment lost 4 bases, leaving 4 bases of the junction unmatched. DNA for the CDR3: TGTGCCACCAGTGACCTCGACAGGGACGAGCAGTACTTC. Protein: CATSDLDRDEQYF.

This clone showed up just a few times. The same CDR3 arises from other DNA sequences in this sample as well. The V call is TRBV10-2, the J call TRBJ2-7, with 11 nucleotides matching TRBD1. Germline CDR1 and CDR2: WSHSY and SAAADI. Trimming removed 8 bases from V and 4 bases from J; junction bases left unmatched: 4. The CDR3 length is 13 residues. Written as DNA, the CDR3 is TGCGCCAGCGGGACAGGGGGTAGTTACGAGCAGTACTTC. Translation gives CASGTGGSYEQYF.

J is TRBJ2-1 and V is TRBV7-2; 8 bases are shared with TRBD2. The CDR3 runs to 16 residues. Germline V gene sequence: CDR1 SGHTA, CDR2 FQGNSA. V lost 3 bases to trimming and J lost 3 bases; unmatched junction nucleotides: 7. The CDR3 DNA is TGTGCCAGCAGCTTTGCTAGCGGGTTGAACTACAATGAGCAGTTCTTC. This sequence encodes CASSFASGLNYNEQFF.